This T cell receptor beta chain was sequenced for a study of blood T cell repertoires in COVID-19. This study enrolled people aged roughly 18 to 89 from 20 to 25 US geographic areas. Trimming cost V 4 bases and J 7 bases, with 10 bases left between them. Germline-derived CDR1 and CDR2 are LGHDT and YNNKEL (reference sequence). The CDR3 runs 13 residues. Repertoires were generated with immunoSEQ multiplex PCR, while TCRdb's copy carries only in-frame clones and drops some. The sample includes 350,000 or so clones, about 88% seen only once; the top ten take 1%. The gene calls are TRBV3-1 (or the pseudogene TRBV3-2) and TRBJ1-4; D is possibly TRBD1 (6 bases). This sequence was found in a woman aged 25-40 years who had recovered from COVID-19. Source material: PBMCs or T cells enriched from blood (not recorded which). The CDR3 coding sequence is TGTGCCAGCAGCCCAGGGGTAGGTGAAAAACTGTTTTTT. Amino acid sequence: CASSPGVGEKLFF.